These 9 T cell receptor beta chains came from one sample sequenced in a study of T cell responses to AZD1222 COVID-19 vaccine listed by TCRdb under 2021. The time point tag for this specimen amounts to: about 28 days (+/-7) after the second vaccine dose. Libraries were prepared through the immunoSEQ multiplex PCR assay. The table was pulled from immuneACCESS by TCRdb, which kept in-frame rearrangements only. Such tables lose some clones; where checked, under half of the loss comes from unresolved V genes, and the rest has no known cause. For this sample there are 55,000 to 80,000 clones; 70% to 90% appear just once. The ten biggest clones cover roughly 30% of the sample. The source was peripheral blood, collected 28 days after the second AZD1222 dose. Receptors were obtained from an adult who received the AZD1222 COVID-19 vaccine.

V usage is TRBV5-1 and J usage is TRBJ2-1; 10 positions match TRBD1. The V and J ends lost 4 bases and 9 bases, in that order; junction bases with no gene match: 10. From germline, CDR1 is SGHRS and CDR2 YFSETQ. This CDR3 spans 15 amino acids. CDR3 in amino acids: CASSQGQGPYGEQFF. CDR3 coding DNA: TGCGCCAGCAGCCAGGGACAGGGGCCATATGGTGAGCAGTTCTTC.

The CDR3 coding sequence is TGCAGCGTCGATGGGGGGGCAGAGAACACTGAAGCTTTCTTT. Its translation is CSVDGGAENTEAFF. V gene TRBV29-1 combines with J gene TRBJ1-1, with TRBD1 as a possible D gene (6 bases). With 6 bases removed from V and 1 base from J, the gap between germline ends came to 15 bases. The CDR3 has 14 residues. From germline, CDR1 is SQVTM and CDR2 ANQGSEA.

This chain links TRBV5-1 with TRBJ2-7; possibly TRBD1 for D (5 bases). The germline gives CDR1 SGHRS, CDR2 YFSETQ. Trimming stripped 3 bases from V and 2 bases from J, with 15 bases between. The CDR3 runs 15 residues. CDR3 loop: CASSYADTIPYEQYF. The DNA of the CDR3 is TGCGCCAGCAGCTATGCGGACACAATCCCCTACGAGCAGTACTTC.

This clone was picked up a small number of times. This chain joins TRBV4-1 and TRBJ2-1; 13 bases match TRBD2. V lost 4 bases and J lost 6; bases outside the gene matches: 3. Germline lookup yields CDR1 MGHRA and CDR2 YSYEKL. This CDR3 region has 15 residues. The CDR3 DNA reads TGCGCCAGCAGCCGCACTAGCGGGAGGGTCAATGAGCAGTTCTTC. Its translation: CASSRTSGRVNEQFF.

The V and J genes are TRBV11-2 and TRBJ1-4; TRBD1 aligns across 7 bases. CDR1 is SGHAT, CDR2 FQNNGV, per germline. Trimming removed 4 bases from V and 7 bases from J; junction bases left unmatched: 12. CDR3 length: 16 residues. CDR3 sequence: CASSSGDRVGGEKLFF. The CDR3 coding sequence is TGTGCCAGCAGCTCCGGAGACAGGGTGGGAGGTGAAAAACTGTTTTTT.

The rearrangement joins TRBV7-3 to TRBJ2-6, with D hard to call. The germline V and J ends were trimmed by 3 bases and 1 base, with 7 bases remaining between them. CDR3 length: 15 residues. CDR1 and CDR2 from the germline V gene are SGHTA and FQGTGA. Here the CDR3 reads CASSFETSGANVLTF. The DNA of the CDR3 is TGTGCCAGCAGCTTTGAGACTTCTGGGGCCAACGTCCTGACTTTC.

The chain joins TRBV4-2 to TRBJ2-7; the D gene could be TRBD1 or TRBD2 (6 bases each). CDR1 and CDR2 (germline): LGHNA, YNFKEQ. The CDR3 has 16 amino acids. Trimming cost V 0 bases and J 2 bases, with 14 bases left between them. CDR3 nucleotides: TGTGCCAGCAGCCAAGATTCGGGGGCAGCCCCCTACGAGCAGTACTTC. Residues: CASSQDSGAAPYEQYF.

The rearrangement joins TRBV30 to TRBJ2-7; no firm D call. The length of the CDR3 is 12 residues. Germline CDR1 and CDR2: GTSNPN and SVGIG (reference sequence). Trimming pared 7 bases from V and 3 bases from J, leaving 13 bases between. In DNA form, the CDR3 reads TGTGCCTTGGGTCCAGAATACTACGAGCAGTACTTC. It yields the protein CALGPEYYEQYF. Based on the CDR3 plus reference TRBV30 and TRBJ2-7, the full variable domain is SQTIHQWPATLVQPVGSPLSLECTVEGTSNPNLYWYRQAAGRGLQLLFYSVGIGQISSEVPQNLSASRPQDRQFILSSKKLLLSDSGFYLCALGPEYYEQYFGPGTRLTVT.

The CDR3 nucleotides read TGTGCCAGCAGCTTGGAGTCGGTCAACAGGGGGGGTACTGAAGCTTTCTTT. Encoded protein: CASSLESVNRGGTEAFF. The chain employs TRBV5-4 and TRBJ1-1, with 8 bases lining up with TRBD1. CDR1 and CDR2 (germline): SGHNT, YYREEE (reference sequence). The junction had 12 bases not matched to a gene; V was cut back by 0 bases and J by 5 bases. The CDR3 length is 17 residues.